Listed here are 23 T cell receptor beta chains from one sample, sequenced in a study of shared clonotypes between healthy human individuals. Repertoires were generated with immunoSEQ multiplex PCR, while TCRdb's copy carries only in-frame clones and drops some. The sample has millions of clones; about 95% are singletons. Sequenced input: naive CD4+ T cells sorted from blood. Subset given: CD45RA+ positively selected. The source is a man aged 18 to 35 in good health.

This chain connects TRBV18 to TRBJ2-3, with a possible D match to TRBD1 (5 bases). The V gene lost 3 bases and the J gene lost 5 bases, with 12 bases spanning the gap. Per the germline V gene, CDR1 is KGHSH and CDR2 is LQKENI. The CDR3 has 14 residues. CDR3 nucleotide sequence: TGTGCCAGCTCACCCATACCACAGGTAGATACGCAGTATTTT. This sequence encodes CASSPIPQVDTQYF.

CDR3 nucleotides: TGTGCCAGCAGCTCTACAGGAGGACCGGAAAAACTGTTTTTT. Encoded protein: CASSSTGGPEKLFF. V and J are TRBV13 and TRBJ1-4, with D possibly being TRBD1 (5 bases). Trimming pared 4 bases from V and 8 bases from J, leaving 14 bases between. Germline CDR1 and CDR2: PRHDT and FYEKMQ (reference sequence). The CDR3 totals 14 residues.

The V call is TRBV12-5, the J call TRBJ2-5; D could derive from TRBD1 or TRBD2 (5 bases each). V was pared by 6 bases and J by 1 base, with 15 bases between. This CDR3 spans 15 amino acids. In germline, CDR1 is LGHNT, CDR2 FRNRAP. CDR3 nucleotides: TGTGCTAGTGGCTTCCGAGTGGGGGTCCAAGAGACCCAGTACTTC. Translated, it gives CASGFRVGVQETQYF.

This clone was detected only once. The rearrangement joins TRBV4-3 to TRBJ1-1, with 10 bases fitting TRBD1. V lost 4 bases, J lost 7 bases, and 6 bases stayed unmatched. Germline V gene data show CDR1 as LGHNA and CDR2 as YSLEER. This CDR3 has 14 amino acids. The CDR3 spells CASSRDRGQGEAFF. CDR3 DNA sequence: TGCGCCAGCAGCCGAGACAGGGGGCAGGGTGAAGCTTTCTTT.

V usage is TRBV5-5 and J usage is TRBJ2-7; D remains ambiguous. Trimming pared 5 bases from V and 2 bases from J, leaving 20 bases between. The germline CDR1 and CDR2 sequences are SGHKS and YYEKEE (reference sequence). This CDR3 is 16 amino acids long. Here the CDR3 DNA reads TGTGCCAGCAGACCAAGAGAAGGGTCTGTGGCCTACGAGCAGTACTTC. Amino acid sequence: CASRPREGSVAYEQYF. The whole variable domain, remainder taken from reference TRBV5-5 and TRBJ2-7, is DAGVTQSPTHLIKTRGQQVTLRCSPISGHKSVSWYQQVLGQGPQFIFQYYEKEERGRGNFPDRFSARQFPNYSSELNVNALLLGDSALYLCASRPREGSVAYEQYFGPGTRLTVT.

The rearrangement joins TRBV6-5 to TRBJ2-1; the D is unclear. The CDR3 is 13 residues long. The germline gives CDR1 MNHEY, CDR2 SVGAGI. The V end lost 6 bases, the J end lost 3 bases, and 9 bases lay between the germline ends. CDR3 nucleotides: TGTGCCAGCAGGTTCACCCACTACAATGAGCAGTTCTTC. Translation gives CASRFTHYNEQFF.

This clone was observed a few times. The V call is TRBV2, the J call TRBJ1-1, with a weak D call TRBD1 (6 bases). The CDR3 consists of 14 residues. Germline values: CDR1 SNHLY, CDR2 FYNNEI. Trimming shortened V by 7 bases and J by 6 bases, and 18 bases separated the two germline ends. CDR3 loop: CASTSQGTSPEAFF. The CDR3 DNA reads TGTGCCAGCACCTCACAGGGAACAAGCCCTGAAGCTTTCTTT.

The rearrangement uses TRBV6-6 and TRBJ2-4; D might be TRBD2 (5 bases). The CDR3 is made up of 11 amino acids. Germline CDR1 and CDR2: MNHNY and SVGAGI (reference sequence). Trimming stripped 4 bases from V and 8 bases from J, with 6 bases between. The CDR3 loop is CASSSEDIQYF. The CDR3 coding sequence is TGTGCCAGCAGTTCGGAGGACATTCAGTACTTC.

J is TRBJ2-1 and V is TRBV7-2; D possibly corresponds to TRBD2 (5 bases). This CDR3 comprises 16 residues. Germline V gene data show CDR1 as SGHTA and CDR2 as FQGNSA. V lost 1 base, J lost 9 bases, and 19 bases lay in between. CDR3: CASSLGVSSALGEQFF. The CDR3 DNA reads as TGTGCCAGCAGCTTAGGAGTGAGTAGCGCCCTAGGTGAGCAGTTCTTC.

The chain employs TRBV12-5 and TRBJ2-5; no firm D call. The CDR3 has 9 amino acids. V lost 7 bases and J 8 bases, leaving 5 bases between the germline ends. Germline V CDR1 and CDR2: LGHNT, FRNRAP. The CDR3 loop is CASATTQYF. The CDR3 coding sequence is TGTGCTAGTGCAACAACCCAGTACTTC.

This clone was counted once. The V gene is TRBV7-2, the J gene TRBJ1-5; weak D call: TRBD1 (5 bases). With 3 bases removed from V and 2 bases from J, the gap between germline ends came to 17 bases. Germline V gene lookup returns CDR1 SGHTA and CDR2 FQGNSA. The CDR3 is 17 residues long. The CDR3 sequence is CASSLMGEGLGNQPQHF. CDR3 DNA sequence: TGTGCCAGCAGCTTGATGGGGGAGGGGCTGGGCAATCAGCCCCAGCATTTT.

J is TRBJ2-3 and V is TRBV7-3, with 9 positions matching TRBD2. J lost 5 bases, V lost 8 bases, and 8 bases had no gene match. Germline lookup yields CDR1 SGHTA and CDR2 FQGTGA. CDR3 length: 14 amino acids. The CDR3 spells CASARGGAEDTQYF. The CDR3, as DNA: TGTGCCAGCGCCCGCGGGGGGGCTGAAGATACGCAGTATTTT.

As concerns this clone: Other DNA sequences in the same sample also yield this CDR3. V and J are TRBV7-2 and TRBJ1-5, with D uncertain. Germline CDR1 reads SGHTA; CDR2 reads FQGNSA. The CDR3 has 16 amino acids. Trimming stripped 1 base from V and 1 base from J, with 11 bases between. The CDR3 sequence: CASSLVGPYSNQPQHF. CDR3 nucleotide sequence: TGTGCCAGCAGCTTAGTTGGCCCTTACAGCAATCAGCCCCAGCATTTT.

Worth noting for this clone: This sample includes further DNA sequences coding for the same CDR3. The rearrangement joins TRBV11-3 to TRBJ1-1; D is unclear. The CDR3 spans 14 residues. Trimming cost V 1 base and J 4 bases, with 10 bases left between them. Germline CDR1 reads SGHNT; CDR2 reads YENEEA. The CDR3 is CASSLGGGGTEAFF. The CDR3 DNA reads TGTGCCAGCAGCTTAGGTGGAGGTGGCACTGAAGCTTTCTTT.

The chain has TRBV6-5 and TRBJ1-1, with D tentatively TRBD1 (6 bases). The germline V and J ends were trimmed by 2 bases and 6 bases, with 13 bases remaining between them. The CDR3 has 14 amino acids. Per the germline V gene, CDR1 is MNHEY and CDR2 is SVGAGI. The CDR3 region has the DNA TGTGCCAGCAGTTACGTGACAGGTTCCGCTGAAGCTTTCTTT. Translation gives CASSYVTGSAEAFF.

The chain is built from TRBV30 and TRBJ1-1; possibly TRBD1 for D (6 bases). The V end was cut by 1 base, the J end by 6 bases, with 15 bases between. Germline values: CDR1 GTSNPN, CDR2 SVGIG (reference sequence). The CDR3 extends over 14 amino acids. This CDR3 reads CAWSAGQSGAEAFF. CDR3 in DNA: TGTGCCTGGAGTGCTGGACAGTCGGGGGCTGAAGCTTTCTTT.

This chain links TRBV5-4 with TRBJ2-2; TRBD1 matches 7 bases. The germline V gene encodes CDR1 SGHNT and CDR2 YYREEE (reference sequence). The CDR3 totals 16 residues. The trim removed 4 bases at V and 5 bases at J, leaving 11 bases unmatched. The CDR3 nucleotides read TGTGCCAGCAGCCGCGACAGGGTTAAGTTGACCGGGGAGCTGTTTTTT. Its translation: CASSRDRVKLTGELFF.

This chain links TRBV30 with TRBJ2-1; possibly TRBD1 for D (6 bases). Germline V gene data show CDR1 as GTSNPN and CDR2 as SVGIG (reference sequence). The CDR3 spans 15 residues. The V end was cut by 0 bases, the J end by 5 bases, with 14 bases between. CDR3 sequence (DNA): TGTGCCTGGAGTGTACGCATGGGGGCCGACAATGAGCAGTTCTTC. Amino acids: CAWSVRMGADNEQFF.

The rearrangement uses TRBV6-1 and TRBJ1-5; 7 bases match TRBD1. V trimming: 10 bases; J trimming: 2 bases; junction bases outside the gene matches: 11. The germline V gene encodes CDR1 MNHNS and CDR2 SASEGT. The CDR3 has 15 amino acids. The CDR3 protein is CAILRGGSGNQPQHF. The DNA for the CDR3 is TGTGCCATACTTCGAGGGGGCTCGGGCAATCAGCCCCAGCATTTT.

This chain links TRBV6-1 with TRBJ2-1; D is undetermined. The CDR3 extends over 12 amino acids. V lost 8 bases and J lost 7, with 12 bases in between. CDR1 and CDR2 (germline): MNHNS, SASEGT. Here the CDR3 reads CASGPRRNEQFF. CDR3 nucleotides: TGTGCCAGCGGCCCTAGGCGGAATGAGCAGTTCTTC.

The V gene is TRBV28, the J gene TRBJ2-7, with 8 bases identical to TRBD1. Germline CDR1 is MDHEN and CDR2 is SYDVKM. This CDR3 contains 14 residues. The V segment lost 3 bases and the J segment 9 bases; nucleotides outside the gene matches: 10. The CDR3 reads CASSFTSGQGRQYF. CDR3 DNA: TGTGCCAGCAGTTTTACCTCCGGACAGGGAAGGCAGTACTTC.

The CDR3 spells CASSLLGQGYQPQHF. CDR3 DNA: TGTGCCAGCAGTTTATTGGGACAGGGTTATCAGCCCCAGCATTTT. J is TRBJ1-5 and V is TRBV27; 9 bases map to TRBD1. Unmatched junction bases numbered 3, after V lost 1 base and J lost 5 bases. CDR3 length: 15 amino acids. Germline values: CDR1 MNHEY, CDR2 SMNVEV (reference sequence).

The V and J genes are TRBV7-2 and TRBJ2-7; 8 bases are shared with TRBD2. V lost 1 base to trimming and J lost 6 bases; unmatched junction nucleotides: 8. CDR1 and CDR2 (germline): SGHTA, FQGNSA. The CDR3 contains 15 residues. Here the CDR3 DNA reads TGTGCCAGCAGCTTAGTTACCAGCGGGGGACTCGAGCAGTACTTC. Protein product: CASSLVTSGGLEQYF.